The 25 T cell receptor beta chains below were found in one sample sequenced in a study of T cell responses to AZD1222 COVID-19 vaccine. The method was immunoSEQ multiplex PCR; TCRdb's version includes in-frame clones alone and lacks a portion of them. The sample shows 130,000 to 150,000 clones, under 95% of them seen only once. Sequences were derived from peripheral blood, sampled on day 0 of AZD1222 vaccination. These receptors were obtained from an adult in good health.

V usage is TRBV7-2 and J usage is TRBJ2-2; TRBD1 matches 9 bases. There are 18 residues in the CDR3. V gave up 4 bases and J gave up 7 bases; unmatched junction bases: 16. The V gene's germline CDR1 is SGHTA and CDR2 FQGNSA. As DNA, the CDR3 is TGTGCCAGCAGCTCCCATGCCCCTCAAACAGGGGGCTACGGGGAGCTGTTTTTT. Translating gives CASSSHAPQTGGYGELFF.

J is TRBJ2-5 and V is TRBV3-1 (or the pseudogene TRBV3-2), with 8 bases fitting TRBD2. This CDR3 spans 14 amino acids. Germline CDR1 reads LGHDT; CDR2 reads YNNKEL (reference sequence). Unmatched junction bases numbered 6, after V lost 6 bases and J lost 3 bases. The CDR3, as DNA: TGTGCCAGCAGTACGTTCGGGGGGGAAGAGACCCAGTACTTC. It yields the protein CASSTFGGEETQYF.

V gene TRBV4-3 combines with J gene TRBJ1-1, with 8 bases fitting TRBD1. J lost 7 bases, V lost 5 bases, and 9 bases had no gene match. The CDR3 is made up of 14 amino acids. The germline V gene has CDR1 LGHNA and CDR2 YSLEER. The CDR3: CASSRHNRGGEAFF. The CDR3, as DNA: TGCGCCAGCAGCAGACATAACAGGGGGGGTGAAGCTTTCTTT.

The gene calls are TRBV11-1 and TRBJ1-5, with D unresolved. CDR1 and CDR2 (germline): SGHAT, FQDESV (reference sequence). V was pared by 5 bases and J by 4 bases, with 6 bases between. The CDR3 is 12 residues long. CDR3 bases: TGTGCCAGCAGCAAACCAAATCAGCCCCAGCATTTT. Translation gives CASSKPNQPQHF.

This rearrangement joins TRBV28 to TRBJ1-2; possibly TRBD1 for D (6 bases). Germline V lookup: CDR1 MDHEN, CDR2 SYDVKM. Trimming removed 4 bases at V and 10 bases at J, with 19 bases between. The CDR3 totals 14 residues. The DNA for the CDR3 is TGTGCCAGCAGTTCACCCGGGGGCAGGGAAGACTACACCTTC. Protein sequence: CASSSPGGREDYTF.

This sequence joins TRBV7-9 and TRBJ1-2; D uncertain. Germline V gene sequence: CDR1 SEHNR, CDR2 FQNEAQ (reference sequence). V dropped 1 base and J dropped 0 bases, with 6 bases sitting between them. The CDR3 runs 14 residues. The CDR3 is CASSLVSANYGYTF. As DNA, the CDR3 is TGTGCCAGCAGCTTAGTGTCAGCTAACTATGGCTACACCTTC. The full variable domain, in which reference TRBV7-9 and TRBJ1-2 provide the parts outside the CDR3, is DTGVSQNPRHKITKRGQNVTFRCDPISEHNRLYWYRQTLGQGPEFLTYFQNEAQLEKSRLLSDRFSAERPKGSFSTLEIQRTEQGDSAMYLCASSLVSANYGYTFGSGTRLTVV.

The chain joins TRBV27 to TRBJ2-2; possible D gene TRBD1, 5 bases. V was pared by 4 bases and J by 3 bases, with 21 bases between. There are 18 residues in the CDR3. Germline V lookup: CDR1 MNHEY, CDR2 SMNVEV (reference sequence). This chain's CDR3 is CASSSHRWGGAYTGELFF. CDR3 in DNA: TGTGCCAGCAGTTCTCACCGGTGGGGCGGAGCATACACCGGGGAGCTGTTTTTT.

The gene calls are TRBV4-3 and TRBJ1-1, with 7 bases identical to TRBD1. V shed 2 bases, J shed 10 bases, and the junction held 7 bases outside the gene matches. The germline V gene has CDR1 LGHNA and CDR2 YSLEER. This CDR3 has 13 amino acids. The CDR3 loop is CASSQRRRGRAFF. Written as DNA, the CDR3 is TGCGCCAGCAGCCAAAGACGGAGGGGGCGAGCTTTCTTT.

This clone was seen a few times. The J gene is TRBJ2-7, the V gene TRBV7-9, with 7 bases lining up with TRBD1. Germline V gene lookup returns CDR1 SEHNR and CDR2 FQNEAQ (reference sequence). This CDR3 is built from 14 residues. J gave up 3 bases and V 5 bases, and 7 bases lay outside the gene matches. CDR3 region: CASSRGTERYEQYF. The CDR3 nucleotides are TGTGCCAGCAGCCGAGGGACAGAACGCTACGAGCAGTACTTC.

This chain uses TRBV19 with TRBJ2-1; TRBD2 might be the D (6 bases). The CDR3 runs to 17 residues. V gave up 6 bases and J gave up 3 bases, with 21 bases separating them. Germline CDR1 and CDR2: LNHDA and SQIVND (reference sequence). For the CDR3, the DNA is TGTGCCAGTAGGGACTACACTAGCCCCATAGTCTACAATGAGCAGTTCTTC. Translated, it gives CASRDYTSPIVYNEQFF.

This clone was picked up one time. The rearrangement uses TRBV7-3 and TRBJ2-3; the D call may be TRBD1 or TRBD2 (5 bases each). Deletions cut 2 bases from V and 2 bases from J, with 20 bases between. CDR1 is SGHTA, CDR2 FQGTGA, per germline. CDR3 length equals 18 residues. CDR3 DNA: TGTGCCAGCAGCTTATATCCCACGGTTTGGGGGTCCACAGATACGCAGTATTTT. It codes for CASSLYPTVWGSTDTQYF.

The CDR3 DNA reads as TGTGCCACCAGTGATTTTCGGGGGGAGGCTTTCTTT. Translating it yields CATSDFRGEAFF. The chain carries TRBV24-1 and TRBJ1-1; a weak D match, TRBD1 (5 bases). The CDR3 length is 12 residues. The V and J ends lost 1 base and 11 bases respectively, with 10 bases between them. The germline V gene encodes CDR1 KGHDR and CDR2 SFDVKD.

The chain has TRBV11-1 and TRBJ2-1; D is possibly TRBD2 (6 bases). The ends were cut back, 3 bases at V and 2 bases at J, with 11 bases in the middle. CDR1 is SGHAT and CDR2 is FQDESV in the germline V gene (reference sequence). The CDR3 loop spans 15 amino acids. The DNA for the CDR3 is TGTGCCAGCAGCTTGCCGGGAGCCCCCTACAATGAGCAGTTCTTC. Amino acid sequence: CASSLPGAPYNEQFF.

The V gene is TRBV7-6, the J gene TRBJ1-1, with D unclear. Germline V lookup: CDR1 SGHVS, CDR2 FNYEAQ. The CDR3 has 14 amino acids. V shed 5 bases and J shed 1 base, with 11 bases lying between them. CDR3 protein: CASSKAIPNTEAFF. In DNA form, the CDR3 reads TGTGCCAGCAGCAAGGCCATACCGAACACTGAAGCTTTCTTT.

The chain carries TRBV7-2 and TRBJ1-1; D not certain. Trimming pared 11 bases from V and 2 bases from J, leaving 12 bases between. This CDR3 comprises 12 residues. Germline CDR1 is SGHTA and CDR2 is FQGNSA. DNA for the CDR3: TGTGCCTCTGCTACCTATAACACTGAAGCTTTCTTT. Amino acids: CASATYNTEAFF.

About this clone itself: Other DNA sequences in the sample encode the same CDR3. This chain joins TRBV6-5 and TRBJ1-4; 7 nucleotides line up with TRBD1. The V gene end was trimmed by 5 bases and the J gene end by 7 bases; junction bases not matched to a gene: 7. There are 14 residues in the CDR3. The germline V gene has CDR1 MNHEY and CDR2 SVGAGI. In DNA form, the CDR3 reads TGTGCCAGCAGTCCTAGGGGGCAAGGTGAAAAACTGTTTTTT. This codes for CASSPRGQGEKLFF.

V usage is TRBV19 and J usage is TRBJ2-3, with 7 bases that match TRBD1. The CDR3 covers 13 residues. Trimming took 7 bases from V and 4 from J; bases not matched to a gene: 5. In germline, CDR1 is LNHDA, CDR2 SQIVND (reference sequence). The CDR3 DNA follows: TGTGCCAGTACGACAGGGCAAGCAGATACGCAGTATTTT. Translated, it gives CASTTGQADTQYF.

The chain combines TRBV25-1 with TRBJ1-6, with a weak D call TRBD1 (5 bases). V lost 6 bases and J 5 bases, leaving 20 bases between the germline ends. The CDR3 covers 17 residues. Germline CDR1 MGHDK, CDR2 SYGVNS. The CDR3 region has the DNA TGTGCCAGCAGCCCGGGTGGGGGGTATCTGAATAATTCACCCCTCCACTTT. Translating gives CASSPGGGYLNNSPLHF.

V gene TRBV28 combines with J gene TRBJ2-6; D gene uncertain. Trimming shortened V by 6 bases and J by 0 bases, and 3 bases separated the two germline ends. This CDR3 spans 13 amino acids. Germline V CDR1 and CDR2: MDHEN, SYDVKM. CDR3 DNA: TGTGCCAGCAGGAGCTCTGGGGCCAACGTCCTGACTTTC. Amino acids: CASRSSGANVLTF.

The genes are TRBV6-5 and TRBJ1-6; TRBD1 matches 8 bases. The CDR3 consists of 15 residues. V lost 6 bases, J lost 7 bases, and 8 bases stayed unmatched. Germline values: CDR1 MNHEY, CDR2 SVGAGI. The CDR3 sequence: CASRLQGARNSPLHF. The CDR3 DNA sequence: TGTGCCAGCAGGCTTCAGGGGGCCAGGAATTCACCCCTCCACTTT.

Here the CDR3 DNA reads TGTGCCAGCAAGGGACCGGCCTTCTACAATGAGCAGTTCTTC. It is translated as CASKGPAFYNEQFF. The chain combines TRBV2 with TRBJ2-1, with D perhaps assigned TRBD1 or TRBD2 (5 bases each). The germline CDR1 and CDR2 sequences are SNHLY and FYNNEI. The CDR3 sequence is 14 residues long. Trimming removed 7 bases from V and 3 bases from J, with 13 bases in between.

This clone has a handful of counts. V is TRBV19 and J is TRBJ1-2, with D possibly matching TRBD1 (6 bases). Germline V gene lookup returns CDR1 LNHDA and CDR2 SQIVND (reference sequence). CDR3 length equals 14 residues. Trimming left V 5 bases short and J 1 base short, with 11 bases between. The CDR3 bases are TGTGCCAGTAGTCTTCAGGGGAATAACTATGGCTACACCTTC. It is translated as CASSLQGNNYGYTF. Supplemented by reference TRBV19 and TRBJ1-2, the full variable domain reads DGGITQSPKYLFRKEGQNVTLSCEQNLNHDAMYWYRQDPGQGLRLIYYSQIVNDFQKGDIAEGYSVSREKKESFPLTVTSAQKNPTAFYLCASSLQGNNYGYTFGSGTRLTVV.

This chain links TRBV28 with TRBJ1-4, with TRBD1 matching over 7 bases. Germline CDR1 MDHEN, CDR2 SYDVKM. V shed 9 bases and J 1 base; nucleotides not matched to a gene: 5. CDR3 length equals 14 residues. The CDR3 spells CASVQGKTNEKLFF. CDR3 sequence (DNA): TGTGCCAGTGTACAGGGGAAAACTAATGAAAAACTGTTTTTT.

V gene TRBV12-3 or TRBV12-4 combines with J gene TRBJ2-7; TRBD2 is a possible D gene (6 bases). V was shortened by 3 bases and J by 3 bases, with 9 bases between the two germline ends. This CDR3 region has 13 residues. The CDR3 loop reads CASSLGGDYEQYF. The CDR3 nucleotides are TGTGCCAGCAGTTTGGGGGGTGACTACGAGCAGTACTTC.

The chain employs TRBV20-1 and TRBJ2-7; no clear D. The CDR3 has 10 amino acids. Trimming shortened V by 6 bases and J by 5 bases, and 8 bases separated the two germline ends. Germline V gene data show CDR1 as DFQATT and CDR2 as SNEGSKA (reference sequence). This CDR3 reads CSASKDEQYF. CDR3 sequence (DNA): TGCAGTGCCTCAAAGGACGAGCAGTACTTC.